The T cell receptor beta chain described here comes from a study of blood T cell repertoires in COVID-19. Study-wide background: T cells, B-cell-depleted T cells, or PBMCs provided the cDNA or gDNA that served as material.

In terms of age and location, participants ranged from roughly 18 to 100 years and lived in approximately 26 US areas. Methods used by the authors: Amplified reference gene primers provided the basis for estimating nucleated cell counts. Sequenced by immunoSEQ multiplex PCR; TCRdb stores in-frame clones only, minus some. That table gives V, J and clone size, and the DNA gave D and trimming. The repertoire holds some 220,000 clones, roughly 80% seen once, with about 1.3% in the top ten. This CDR3 has 17 residues. The germline CDR1 and CDR2 sequences are SGHTA and FQGNSA. Trimming cost V 3 bases and J 0 bases; bases outside gene matches: 11. This clone was counted once.

The chain combines TRBV7-2 with TRBJ2-7, with 7 positions matching TRBD2. This TCR derives from a woman aged 40 to 55 with acute COVID-19. Sequenced: PBMCs or T cells enriched from blood (not recorded which). CDR3 region: CASSLRASGRVSYEQYF. CDR3 nucleotide sequence: TGTGCCAGCAGCTTGCGCGCTAGCGGAAGGGTCTCCTACGAGCAGTACTTC.